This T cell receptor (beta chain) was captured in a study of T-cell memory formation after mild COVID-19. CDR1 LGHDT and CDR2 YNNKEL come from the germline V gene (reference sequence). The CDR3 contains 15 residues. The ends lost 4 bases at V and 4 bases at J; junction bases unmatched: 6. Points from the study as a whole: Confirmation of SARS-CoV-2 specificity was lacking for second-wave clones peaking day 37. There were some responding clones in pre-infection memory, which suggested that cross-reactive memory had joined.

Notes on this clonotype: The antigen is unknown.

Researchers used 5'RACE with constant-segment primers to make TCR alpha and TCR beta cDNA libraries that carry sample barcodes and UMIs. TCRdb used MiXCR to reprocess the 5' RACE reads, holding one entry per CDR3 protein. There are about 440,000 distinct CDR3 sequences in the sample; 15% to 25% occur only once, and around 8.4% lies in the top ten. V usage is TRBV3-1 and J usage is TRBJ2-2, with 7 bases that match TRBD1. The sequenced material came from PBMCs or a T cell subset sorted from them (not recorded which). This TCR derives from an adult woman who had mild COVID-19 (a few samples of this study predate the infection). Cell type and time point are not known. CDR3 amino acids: CASSPSTGATGELFF. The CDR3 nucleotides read TGTGCCAGCAGCCCGTCAACAGGGGCCACCGGGGAGCTGTTTTTT.